Sequencing of this T cell receptor (beta chain) was carried out in a study of OX40 agonist ivuxolimab in advanced cancers. About the full investigation: Ivuxolimab, which targeted the costimulatory receptor OX40 (CD134), was an agonistic, fully human IgG2 monoclonal antibody. Intravenous ivuxolimab was administered to patients every 2 weeks at six dose levels: 0.01, 0.1, 0.3, 1.5, 3 and 10 mg/kg. Among the approximately 54 dose-escalation patients, around 19 had hepatocellular carcinoma, approximately 15 melanoma, 9 renal cell carcinoma and 9 head and neck cancer. A male proportion of approximately 83% and a mean age of approximately 62 years, ranging from 23 to 79, were recorded for the dose-escalation cohort. Prior anti-PD-1, anti-PD-L1 or anti-CTLA-4 therapy was permitted, and checkpoint inhibitors had been received by less than 45% of dose-escalation patients. Partial responses occurred in three dose-escalation patients: two with cutaneous melanoma and one with hepatocellular carcinoma. Peripheral TCRbeta sequencing aimed to test whether ivuxolimab altered TCR sequence diversity and caused clonal T-cell expansion. The paper covers the monotherapy dose-escalation part of the phase I ivuxolimab trial, which included N of about 50 patients. Study-wide conclusions, independent of this receptor: Low levels of normalized T-cell clonal expansion were also seen in some patients who did not respond. The antigen specificity of the peripheral T cells that underwent clonal expansion was not determined. After ivuxolimab, expanded clones were on average more numerous among CD8+ T cells than among CD4+ T cells. In partial responders in the 0.1-3.0 mg/kg groups, normalized peripheral clonal expansion was found to be among the lowest, especially among CD8+ T cells. At doses of 0.1 to 3.0 mg/kg, clonal expansion of both CD4+ and CD8+ blood T cells was observed from baseline to week 6.

The trial excluded patients who had a history of autoimmune disease or were on systemic immunosuppression. Peripheral blood for TCR sequencing was collected from all dose cohorts at baseline, on cycle 4 day 1, and on cycle 7 day 1. The samples were taken from a phase I, first-in-human, multicenter, open-label dose-escalation trial of ivuxolimab. Adults with locally advanced or metastatic head and neck squamous cell, hepatocellular, melanoma or renal cell carcinoma were enrolled in the trial. CD4+ and CD8+ T cells were sorted separately from peripheral blood before TCR sequencing. To sequence the TCRbeta CDR3 region, genomic DNA was isolated from the sorted cells. TCRbeta CDR3 regions were sequenced using the immunoSEQ Assay. TCRdb mirrors the immuneACCESS table, restricted to in-frame sequences. Some clones are absent from its copies; in checked studies, under half trace to an unresolved V gene, and the reason for the others is unknown. The sample contains more than 70,000 clones, roughly 80% of them found a single time. The ten top clones hold 4.5% to 6% of the sample.

As regards this clone: Its antigen remains undetermined. No base quality values were provided; no much bigger clone lies one nucleotide off.

V is shortened by 0 bases, J by 8 bases, and the region joining them spans 12 bases. The CDR3 starts with the cysteine, ends with the phenylalanine, and has 13 residues. The only DNA kept is the CDR3, 39 bases in frame from the first base. CDR1 and CDR2, per the germline V gene, are SGHRS and YFSETQ. This sequence uses TRBV5-1 and TRBJ2-7; the D segment could be TRBD1, given 6 matching bases. Sequences were derived from CD4+ or CD8+ T cells sorted from blood, sampled in a trial of the OX40 agonist ivuxolimab. This receptor was identified in an adult with an advanced solid tumor such as melanoma, head and neck, liver or kidney cancer. The DNA is as follows: TGCGCCAGCAGCTTGGGAGAGGGGGAGAAGCAGTACTTC. It specifies CASSLGEGEKQYF.